The 20 T cell receptor beta chains below all came from one sample that was sequenced in a study of T cell responses to AZD1222 COVID-19 vaccine (dated by TCRdb to the early 2020s). Receptor libraries were prepared by the immunoSEQ multiplex PCR assay. The immuneACCESS repertoire file appears here via TCRdb, limited to in-frame rearrangements. These files lack a portion of the clones; in checked studies, under half of the deficit traces to unresolved V genes, and the cause of the others is not known. The sample data list roughly 98,000 clones, and around nine tenths of these were observed just once. The ten biggest clones cover 16% of the sample. Taken with the paper, the label for time point translates to: about 28 days (+/-7) after the second vaccine dose. Source: peripheral blood, taken 28 days after the second AZD1222 dose. The receptors originated from an adult who received the AZD1222 COVID-19 vaccine.

This clone was observed a handful of times. The chain recombines TRBV5-4 with TRBJ2-3; D remains unclear. The CDR3 has 13 amino acids. Deletions cut 10 bases from V and 3 bases from J, with 15 bases between. Germline loops: CDR1 SGHNT, CDR2 YYREEE (reference sequence). The CDR3 region has the DNA TGTGCCGCGGCTCTTAGCACGACAGATACGCAGTATTTT. Residues: CAAALSTTDTQYF.

V usage is TRBV6-5 and J usage is TRBJ2-1; 9 positions match TRBD2. The CDR3 runs to 15 residues. Germline V gene sequence: CDR1 MNHEY, CDR2 SVGAGI. Losses at the gene ends were 6 bases for V and 0 bases for J; bases not matched to a gene: 3. The CDR3 is CASSFSGSSYNEQFF. The CDR3 bases are TGTGCCAGCAGCTTTAGCGGGAGCTCCTACAATGAGCAGTTCTTC.

V usage is TRBV19 and J usage is TRBJ2-5, with 11 nucleotides matching TRBD2. The V gene end was trimmed by 3 bases and the J gene end by 5 bases; junction bases not matched to a gene: 11. Germline loops: CDR1 LNHDA, CDR2 SQIVND (reference sequence). The CDR3 consists of 17 residues. CDR3 protein: CASSIASGRPNPETQYF. The CDR3 nucleotides are TGTGCCAGTAGTATTGCTAGCGGGAGGCCTAACCCGGAGACCCAGTACTTC.

The J gene is TRBJ2-1, the V gene TRBV19; D possibly corresponds to TRBD1 (5 bases). Germline V gene lookup returns CDR1 LNHDA and CDR2 SQIVND (reference sequence). The CDR3 consists of 13 residues. Trimming left V 4 bases short and J 2 bases short, with 6 bases between. The CDR3: CASSTGPYNEQFF. Written as DNA, the CDR3 is TGTGCCAGTAGTACAGGGCCCTACAATGAGCAGTTCTTC.

V gene TRBV7-6 combines with J gene TRBJ2-1; tentatively, D is TRBD1 (5 bases). The germline CDR1 and CDR2 sequences are SGHVS and FNYEAQ. CDR3 length equals 15 residues. V was clipped by 4 bases and J by 1 base, with 11 bases between them. CDR3 bases: TGTGCCAGCAGCTCTAGGGGTTCTTCCTACAATGAGCAGTTCTTC. Protein sequence: CASSSRGSSYNEQFF.

The count of this clone is one. The genes are TRBV3-1 (or the pseudogene TRBV3-2) and TRBJ1-2, with D tentatively TRBD1 (6 bases). Germline V gene data show CDR1 as LGHDT and CDR2 as YNNKEL (reference sequence). The CDR3 totals 15 residues. V gave up 1 base and J gave up 2 bases, with 11 bases separating them. This chain's CDR3 is CASSQVTGYNYGYTF. In DNA form, the CDR3 reads TGTGCCAGCAGCCAAGTGACAGGTTACAACTATGGCTACACCTTC.

This clone was observed a handful of times. This chain uses TRBV7-9 with TRBJ1-5; 8 nucleotides line up with TRBD1. The V gene's germline CDR1 is SEHNR and CDR2 FQNEAQ (reference sequence). The V and J ends lost 5 bases and 4 bases, in that order; junction bases with no gene match: 10. The CDR3 covers 16 residues. This CDR3 reads CASSPGQGLGNQPQHF. The DNA of the CDR3 is TGTGCCAGCAGCCCAGGACAGGGCTTGGGGAATCAGCCCCAGCATTTT.

The count of this clone is one. This chain connects TRBV28 to TRBJ1-2; 9 bases are shared with TRBD1. Germline V gene lookup returns CDR1 MDHEN and CDR2 SYDVKM. V dropped 5 bases and J dropped 13; count of bases not matched to a gene: 14. The CDR3 length is 14 residues. The CDR3, as DNA: TGTGCCAGCAGTAAACGGGACAGGGTTAATTTTTTCACCTTC. It is translated as CASSKRDRVNFFTF.

The rearrangement links TRBV28 to TRBJ1-1; D call uncertain. The germline V gene has CDR1 MDHEN and CDR2 SYDVKM. This CDR3 comprises 11 residues. The V end lost 6 bases, the J end lost 1 base, and 3 bases lay between the germline ends. This CDR3 reads CASRQNTEAFF. CDR3 bases: TGTGCCAGCAGACAGAACACTGAAGCTTTCTTT. Full variable domain (rest looked up from reference TRBV28 and TRBJ1-1): DVKVTQSSRYLVKRTGEKVFLECVQDMDHENMFWYRQDPGLGLRLIYFSYDVKMKEKGDIPEGYSVSREKKERFSLILESASTNQTSMYLCASRQNTEAFFGQGTRLTVV.

The rearrangement joins TRBV19 to TRBJ2-5; 12 bases are shared with TRBD2. From germline, CDR1 is LNHDA and CDR2 SQIVND (reference sequence). CDR3 length equals 19 residues. V shed 0 bases, J shed 1 base, and the junction held 9 bases outside the gene matches. CDR3 DNA: TGTGCCAGTAGTATAGAAGCCCCCGGACTAGCGGGAACCCAAGAGACCCAGTACTTC. It encodes CASSIEAPGLAGTQETQYF.

This chain connects TRBV9 to TRBJ1-6; no clear D gene. The CDR3 is made up of 15 amino acids. In germline, CDR1 is SGDLS, CDR2 YYNGEE. The V end lost 1 base, the J end lost 5 bases, and 10 bases lay between the germline ends. CDR3 coding DNA: TGTGCCAGCAGCGTAAAAGGTCAGAATAATTCACCCCTCCACTTT. It translates to CASSVKGQNNSPLHF.

This rearrangement joins TRBV27 to TRBJ1-5; 7 nucleotides align to TRBD1. CDR1 and CDR2 from the germline V gene are MNHEY and SMNVEV (reference sequence). This CDR3 spans 13 amino acids. V was clipped by 4 bases and J by 7 bases; unmatched bases: 4. In DNA form, the CDR3 reads TGTGCCAGCAGTTCGATCAGGGGGCAGCCCCAGCATTTT. Its protein product is CASSSIRGQPQHF.

This rearrangement joins TRBV6-1 to TRBJ2-1; TRBD2 aligns across 13 bases. The CDR3 is made up of 16 amino acids. The ends lost 6 bases at V and 4 bases at J; junction bases unmatched: 6. Germline-derived CDR1 and CDR2 are MNHNS and SASEGT. Here the CDR3 DNA reads TGTGCCAGCAGGGAAAGACTAGCGGGAGGTTACAATGAGCAGTTCTTC. Translated: CASRERLAGGYNEQFF.

V usage is TRBV30 and J usage is TRBJ1-5; D unclear. The CDR3 runs 12 residues. V shed 2 bases and J shed 4 bases, with 6 bases lying between them. Germline CDR1 is GTSNPN and CDR2 is SVGIG (reference sequence). CDR3 sequence (DNA): TGTGCCTGGAGTAGAAATAATCAGCCCCAGCATTTT. Translation gives CAWSRNNQPQHF.

CDR3 DNA sequence: TGTGCCAGCAGCTTAAGCGGAACCCAAGAGACCCAGTACTTC. Translating it yields CASSLSGTQETQYF. This chain uses TRBV7-9 with TRBJ2-5, with D possibly being TRBD2 (5 bases). Looked up from germline, CDR1 is SEHNR and CDR2 is FQNEAQ (reference sequence). V shed 2 bases and J shed 1 base, with 8 bases lying between them. This CDR3 region has 14 residues. Together with reference TRBV7-9 and TRBJ2-5, the CDR3 gives the full variable domain: DTGVSQNPRHKITKRGQNVTFRCDPISEHNRLYWYRQTLGQGPEFLTYFQNEAQLEKSRLLSDRFSAERPKGSFSTLEIQRTEQGDSAMYLCASSLSGTQETQYFGPGTRLLVL.

The gene calls are TRBV10-3 and TRBJ2-7; 7 nucleotides align to TRBD2. Germline-derived CDR1 and CDR2 are ENHRY and SYGVKD. The CDR3 extends over 14 amino acids. The V gene end was trimmed by 10 bases and the J gene end by 2 bases; junction bases not matched to a gene: 11. DNA of the CDR3: TGTGCCACCATCAACTCCGGGAGGCCCTACGAGCAGTACTTC. It translates to CATINSGRPYEQYF.

The genes are TRBV20-1 and TRBJ1-1; D remains ambiguous. This CDR3 contains 11 residues. Germline V CDR1 and CDR2: DFQATT, SNEGSKA (reference sequence). The V end was cut by 3 bases, the J end by 7 bases, with 9 bases between. This CDR3 reads CSASNDYEAFF. The CDR3 DNA follows: TGCAGTGCTAGTAATGACTATGAAGCTTTCTTT.

The V gene is TRBV7-2, the J gene TRBJ1-2; tentative D call: TRBD1 (6 bases). V was shortened by 6 bases and J by 6 bases, with 17 bases between the two germline ends. Germline values: CDR1 SGHTA, CDR2 FQGNSA. The CDR3 is 14 residues long. This CDR3 is CASRREGGWDGYTF. CDR3 nucleotides: TGTGCCAGCAGACGCGAGGGGGGATGGGATGGCTACACCTTC.

V usage is TRBV5-1 and J usage is TRBJ2-2, with a weak D call TRBD2 (6 bases). Germline-derived CDR1 and CDR2 are SGHRS and YFSETQ. Trimming removed 0 bases from V and 6 bases from J, with 9 bases in between. CDR3 length: 14 residues. The DNA for the CDR3 is TGCGCCAGCAGCTTGGCGCGGGAAGCCGGGGAGCTGTTTTTT. Protein sequence: CASSLAREAGELFF. The full variable domain, in which reference TRBV5-1 and TRBJ2-2 provide the parts outside the CDR3, is KAGVTQTPRYLIKTRGQQVTLSCSPISGHRSVSWYQQTPGQGLQFLFEYFSETQRNKGNFPGRFSGRQFSNSRSEMNVSTLELGDSALYLCASSLAREAGELFFGEGSRLTVL.

The chain recombines TRBV30 with TRBJ1-5; D unclear. The CDR3 length is 13 residues. The germline V gene has CDR1 GTSNPN and CDR2 SVGIG (reference sequence). V was clipped by 4 bases and J by 6 bases, with 13 bases between them. In nucleotides, the CDR3 is TGTGCCTGGACCAAAGTACGGGGTCAGCCCCAGCATTTT. Amino acids: CAWTKVRGQPQHF.